This TCR beta chain was sequenced in a study of CD8 T cells in ankylosing spondylitis. TCRdb reanalysed the 5' RACE reads using MiXCR and keeps one entry per CDR3 protein. Among around 42,000 distinct CDR3 sequences, 2.5% to 3% were seen once, and the ten largest hold about 4.8%. This clonotype showed up many times. The CDR3 runs to 18 residues. Deletions cut 3 bases from V and 7 bases from J, with 28 bases between. The germline gives CDR1 SGDLS, CDR2 YYNGEE. The sequenced sample was blood, either unsorted or a sorted T cell fraction (not recorded which). The J gene is TRBJ1-2, the V gene TRBV9, with no clear D. The sequence derives from a male donor with ankylosing spondylitis or in good health (not recorded which). CDR3 bases: TGTGCCAGCAGCGCCCGCCACCGAAACCTCGGATCGGCAGCTGGCTACACCTTC. This codes for CASSARHRNLGSAAGYTF.